The 14 T cell receptor beta chains below were found in one sample sequenced in a study of T cells in Graves' hyperthyroidism and ophthalmopathy. Using RNA transcripts as the source, TCR beta CDR3 regions were amplified. First-round RT-PCR of the TCR CDR3 relied on the HTBI primer set. TCRdb redid the calling of the multiplex PCR reads with MiXCR, one entry per CDR3 protein. The sample holds a few hundred thousand distinct CDR3 sequences, 40% to 55% seen once. Sequenced: peripheral blood or thyroid tissue (not recorded which). The receptors come from an adult woman with Graves' disease, either hyperthyroidism or ophthalmopathy (not recorded which).

The CDR3 protein is CATSRGGTPLTEAFF. In DNA form, the CDR3 reads TGTGCCACCAGCAGAGGGGGGACTCCCCTCACTGAAGCTTTCTTT. The chain links TRBV15 to TRBJ1-1; TRBD1 might be the D (5 bases). The length of the CDR3 is 15 residues. V lost 1 base and J 4 bases, leaving 13 bases between the germline ends. Germline assignment: CDR1 LNHNV and CDR2 YYDKDF (reference sequence).

The rearrangement links TRBV12-3 or TRBV12-4 to TRBJ1-1; D might be TRBD1 (5 bases). Trimming removed 5 bases at V and 9 bases at J, with 19 bases between. The CDR3 spans 14 residues. In DNA, the CDR3 is TGTGCCAGCAGTCAATACGGGACGCAGTATCAAGCTTTCTTT. This sequence encodes CASSQYGTQYQAFF.

In this sample, this clonotype turned up once. The gene calls are TRBV6-1 and TRBJ2-5; a possible D gene is TRBD2 (6 bases). The germline gives CDR1 MNHNS, CDR2 SASEGT. Trimming shortened V by 5 bases and J by 5 bases, and 24 bases separated the two germline ends. The CDR3 spans 17 residues. Here the CDR3 DNA reads TGTGCCAGCAGTTTGCTTAGCATTGGTGGGGGGTTGGAGACCCAGTACTTC. It translates to CASSLLSIGGGLETQYF.

This clonotype was found many times. The chain has TRBV5-1 and TRBJ2-5; 7 nucleotides match TRBD2. Germline V gives CDR1 SGHRS, CDR2 YFSETQ. CDR3 length: 15 amino acids. V shed 0 bases and J 0 bases; nucleotides not matched to a gene: 2. CDR3 coding DNA: TGCGCCAGCAGCTTGGTACTAGCGAACCAAGAGACCCAGTACTTC. It is translated as CASSLVLANQETQYF.

A note on this clonotype: This may stem from a read error, because a much larger clone lies one nucleotide away. The chain is built from TRBV7-2 and TRBJ2-7, with a tentative D call TRBD2 (6 bases). Germline CDR1 is SGHTA and CDR2 is FQGNSA. This CDR3 has 11 amino acids. CDR3 nucleotides: TGTGCCAGCAGTTACTATCGGGAGCAGTGCTTC. Translating gives CASSYYREQCF. The full variable domain, in which reference TRBV7-2 and TRBJ2-7 provide the parts outside the CDR3, is GAGVSQSPSNKVTEKGKDVELRCDPISGHTALYWYRQSLGQGLEFLIYFQGNSAPDKSGLPSDRFSAERTGGSVSTLTIQRTQQEDSAVYLCASSYYREQCFGPGTRLTVT.

This clonotype was counted ten times or more. The V call is TRBV2, the J call TRBJ1-1, with D unresolved. CDR3 length equals 11 residues. The V gene lost 1 base and the J gene lost 6 bases, with 3 bases spanning the gap. Germline-derived CDR1 and CDR2 are SNHLY and FYNNEI. The CDR3 sequence is CASSEVPEAFF. CDR3 sequence (DNA): TGTGCCAGCAGTGAAGTCCCTGAAGCTTTCTTT.

This clonotype was picked up a small number of times. The rearrangement uses TRBV7-6 and TRBJ2-4, with 11 bases fitting TRBD2. With 1 base clipped from V and 12 bases from J, the junction kept 2 bases outside the gene matches. CDR1 is SGHVS and CDR2 is FNYEAQ in the germline V gene. The CDR3 sequence is 13 residues long. CDR3 loop: CASSLELAGAQYF. CDR3 in DNA: TGTGCCAGCAGCTTAGAACTAGCGGGAGCTCAGTACTTC.

This clonotype was observed a handful of times. The gene calls are TRBV7-9 and TRBJ2-3, with a weak D call TRBD1 (6 bases). The CDR3 sequence is 14 residues long. Germline loops: CDR1 SEHNR, CDR2 FQNEAQ (reference sequence). The germline V and J ends were trimmed by 3 bases and 2 bases, with 9 bases remaining between them. The CDR3 loop reads CASSLDSLTDTQYF. CDR3 bases: TGTGCCAGCAGCTTGGACAGTCTCACAGATACGCAGTATTTT.

The chain carries TRBV7-6 and TRBJ2-7, with D possibly matching TRBD2 (5 bases). The CDR3 contains 13 residues. CDR1 is SGHVS, CDR2 FNYEAQ, per germline. The V and J ends lost 5 bases and 4 bases respectively, with 12 bases between them. For the CDR3, the DNA is TGTGCCAGCAGCCCTGAGTCGGGGTACGAGCAGTACTTC. Amino acids: CASSPESGYEQYF. Complete variable domain (other parts from reference TRBV7-6 and TRBJ2-7): GAGVSQSPRYKVTKRGQDVALRCDPISGHVSLYWYRQALGQGPEFLTYFNYEAQQDKSGLPNDRFSAERPEGSISTLTIQRTEQRDSAMYRCASSPESGYEQYFGPGTRLTVT.

In this sample, this clonotype turned up many times. The J gene is TRBJ1-1, the V gene TRBV10-3; D ambiguous. The germline V and J ends were trimmed by 0 bases and 1 base, with 9 bases remaining between them. The CDR3 spans 15 residues. From germline, CDR1 is ENHRY and CDR2 SYGVKD. CDR3 bases: TGTGCCATCAGTGAGTCTGGGGTGGGGAACACTGAAGCTTTCTTT. The encoded protein is CAISESGVGNTEAFF.

This clonotype was picked up one time. With a much larger clone just one base away, this may be a read error. The chain carries TRBV28 and TRBJ2-5; 8 positions agree with TRBD1. CDR1 MDHEN and CDR2 SYDVKM come from the germline V gene. The CDR3 sequence is 14 residues long. CDR3 sequence (DNA): TGTGCCAGCAGTTTTCACGACAGGGGAGAGATCCAGTACTTC. Its protein is CASSFHDRGEIQYF.

V usage is TRBV11-2 and J usage is TRBJ1-1, with D perhaps TRBD1 (5 bases). The CDR3 sequence is 13 residues long. Germline V gene lookup returns CDR1 SGHAT and CDR2 FQNNGV. Trimming shortened V by 7 bases and J by 1 base, and 10 bases separated the two germline ends. The CDR3 is CASTNDRNTEAFF. The CDR3 nucleotides are TGTGCCAGCACAAACGACAGGAACACTGAAGCTTTCTTT.

This clonotype has ten or more counts. V usage is TRBV11-2 and J usage is TRBJ2-7; maybe TRBD1 (6 bases). This CDR3 spans 15 amino acids. CDR1 and CDR2 (germline): SGHAT, FQNNGV. V was pared by 5 bases and J by 2 bases, with 16 bases between. For the CDR3, the DNA is TGTGCCAGCAGCCCTAGCTGGGACATAGCCTACGAGCAGTACTTC. Protein product: CASSPSWDIAYEQYF.

The sample holds many counts of this clonotype. This rearrangement joins TRBV7-3 to TRBJ2-7; no firm D call. The V and J ends lost 1 base and 0 bases respectively, with 10 bases between them. In germline, CDR1 is SGHTA, CDR2 FQGTGA. This CDR3 comprises 15 residues. Here the CDR3 DNA reads TGTGCCAGCAGCTTAAACCCCACTTACTCCTACGAGCAGTACTTC. Its translation is CASSLNPTYSYEQYF.